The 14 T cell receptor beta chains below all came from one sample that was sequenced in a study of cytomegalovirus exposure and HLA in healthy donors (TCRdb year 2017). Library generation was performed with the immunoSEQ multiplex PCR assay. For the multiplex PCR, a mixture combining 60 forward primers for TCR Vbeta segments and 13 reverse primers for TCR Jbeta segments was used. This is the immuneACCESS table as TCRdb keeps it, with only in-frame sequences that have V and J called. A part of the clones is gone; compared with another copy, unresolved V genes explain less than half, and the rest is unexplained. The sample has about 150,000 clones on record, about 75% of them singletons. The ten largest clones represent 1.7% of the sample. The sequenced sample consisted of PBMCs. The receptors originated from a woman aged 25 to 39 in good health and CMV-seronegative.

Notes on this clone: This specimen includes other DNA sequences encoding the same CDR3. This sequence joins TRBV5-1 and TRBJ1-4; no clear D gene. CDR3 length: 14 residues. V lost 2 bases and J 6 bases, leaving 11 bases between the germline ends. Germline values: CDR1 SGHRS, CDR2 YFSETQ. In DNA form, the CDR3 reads TGCGCCAGCAGCTTTACGGGAGCTGATGAAAAACTGTTTTTT. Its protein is CASSFTGADEKLFF.

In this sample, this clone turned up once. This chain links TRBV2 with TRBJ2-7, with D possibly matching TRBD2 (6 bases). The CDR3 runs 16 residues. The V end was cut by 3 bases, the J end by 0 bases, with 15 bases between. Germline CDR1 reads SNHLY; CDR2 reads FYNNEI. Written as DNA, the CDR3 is TGTGCCAGCAGTGATGGCGGGGTCGCCCTCTCCTACGAGCAGTACTTC. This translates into CASSDGGVALSYEQYF.

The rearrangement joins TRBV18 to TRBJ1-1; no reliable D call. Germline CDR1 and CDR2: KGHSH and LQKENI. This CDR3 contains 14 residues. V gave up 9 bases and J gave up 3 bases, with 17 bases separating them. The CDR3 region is CASSLGGSHTEAFF. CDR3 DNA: TGTGCCAGTTCCCTCGGAGGTTCGCACACTGAAGCTTTCTTT.

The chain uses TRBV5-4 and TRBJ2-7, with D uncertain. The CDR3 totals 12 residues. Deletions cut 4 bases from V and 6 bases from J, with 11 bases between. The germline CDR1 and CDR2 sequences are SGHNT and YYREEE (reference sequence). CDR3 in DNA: TGTGCCAGCAGCCCCTATCTTGGCGAGCAGTACTTC. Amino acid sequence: CASSPYLGEQYF.

Here the CDR3 DNA reads TGTGCCAGCACCCCGGGACAGGGACACACAGATACGCAGTATTTT. It is translated as CASTPGQGHTDTQYF. V usage is TRBV2 and J usage is TRBJ2-3, with 9 bases fitting TRBD1. Germline V CDR1 and CDR2: SNHLY, FYNNEI. V lost 7 bases, J lost 2 bases, and 7 bases stayed unmatched. The CDR3 totals 15 residues.

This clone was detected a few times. The CDR3 DNA follows: TGTGCCAGTAGTATTCGCGGGACGGGCTACCAAGAGACCCAGTACTTC. It yields the protein CASSIRGTGYQETQYF. V gene TRBV19 combines with J gene TRBJ2-5; maybe TRBD2 (6 bases). The CDR3 sequence is 16 residues long. With 3 bases removed from V and 0 bases from J, the gap between germline ends came to 14 bases. Germline V gene lookup returns CDR1 LNHDA and CDR2 SQIVND (reference sequence).

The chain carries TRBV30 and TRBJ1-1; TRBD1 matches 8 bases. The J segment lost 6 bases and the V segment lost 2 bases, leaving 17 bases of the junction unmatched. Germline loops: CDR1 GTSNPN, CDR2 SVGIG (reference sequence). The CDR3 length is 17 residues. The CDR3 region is CAWSSMGSGQGIAEAFF. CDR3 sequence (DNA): TGTGCCTGGAGTTCCATGGGATCCGGACAGGGTATCGCTGAAGCTTTCTTT. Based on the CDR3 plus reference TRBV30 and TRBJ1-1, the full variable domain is SQTIHQWPATLVQPVGSPLSLECTVEGTSNPNLYWYRQAAGRGLQLLFYSVGIGQISSEVPQNLSASRPQDRQFILSSKKLLLSDSGFYLCAWSSMGSGQGIAEAFFGQGTRLTVV.

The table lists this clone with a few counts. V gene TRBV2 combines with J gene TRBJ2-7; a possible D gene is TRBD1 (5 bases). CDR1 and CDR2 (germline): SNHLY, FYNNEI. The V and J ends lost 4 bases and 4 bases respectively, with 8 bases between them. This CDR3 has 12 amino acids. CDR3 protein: CASSADSYEQYF. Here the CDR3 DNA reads TGTGCCAGCAGTGCCGACAGTTACGAGCAGTACTTC.

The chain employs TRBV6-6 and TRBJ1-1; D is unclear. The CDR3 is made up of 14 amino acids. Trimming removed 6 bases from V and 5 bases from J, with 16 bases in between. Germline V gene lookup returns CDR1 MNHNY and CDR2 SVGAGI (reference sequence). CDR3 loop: CASSPQAFGTEAFF. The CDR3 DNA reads TGTGCCAGCAGCCCACAAGCGTTCGGAACTGAAGCTTTCTTT.

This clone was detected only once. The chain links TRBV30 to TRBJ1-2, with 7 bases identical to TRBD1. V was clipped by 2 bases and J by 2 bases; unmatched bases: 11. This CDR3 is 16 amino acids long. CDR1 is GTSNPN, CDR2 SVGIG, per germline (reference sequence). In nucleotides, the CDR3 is TGTGCCTGGAGTCAGAAAGGGGGCTCGGGAAACTATGGCTACACCTTC. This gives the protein CAWSQKGGSGNYGYTF.

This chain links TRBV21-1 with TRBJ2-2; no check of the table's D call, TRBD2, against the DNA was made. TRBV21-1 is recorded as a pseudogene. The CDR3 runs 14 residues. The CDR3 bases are TGTGCCAGCAGCAGAAGGAGGAACACCGGGGAGCTGTTTTTT. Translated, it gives CASSRRRNTGELFF.

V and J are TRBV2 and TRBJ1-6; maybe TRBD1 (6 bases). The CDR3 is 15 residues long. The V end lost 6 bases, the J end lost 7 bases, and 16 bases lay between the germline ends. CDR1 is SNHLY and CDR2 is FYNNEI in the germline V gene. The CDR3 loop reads CASRTLQGTNSPLHF. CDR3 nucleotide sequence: TGTGCCAGCAGGACCTTACAGGGTACCAATTCACCCCTCCACTTT.

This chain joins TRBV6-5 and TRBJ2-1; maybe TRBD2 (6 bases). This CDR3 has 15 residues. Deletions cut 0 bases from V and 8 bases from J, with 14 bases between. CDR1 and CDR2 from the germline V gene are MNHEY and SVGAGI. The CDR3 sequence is CASSYSLAREDEQFF. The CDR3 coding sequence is TGTGCCAGCAGTTACTCATTGGCCAGGGAGGATGAGCAGTTCTTC.

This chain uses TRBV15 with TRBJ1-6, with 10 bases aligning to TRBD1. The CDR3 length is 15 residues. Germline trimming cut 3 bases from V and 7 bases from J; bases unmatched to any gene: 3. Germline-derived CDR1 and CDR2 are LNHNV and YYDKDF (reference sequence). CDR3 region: CATSSRQGANSPLHF. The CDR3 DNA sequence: TGTGCCACCAGCAGCCGACAGGGGGCGAATTCACCCCTCCACTTT.